What follows are 5 T cell receptor beta chains derived from one specimen sequenced in a study of blood T cell repertoires in COVID-19. The assay was immunoSEQ multiplex PCR, and TCRdb's table has in-frame clones only and misses some. The data show about 180,000 clones, roughly 80% seen once. The sequenced sample consisted of peripheral blood. These receptors came from a human donor in a cohort sampled during active COVID-19.

The rearrangement links TRBV2 to TRBJ2-7; D ambiguous. The germline V gene has CDR1 SNHLY and CDR2 FYNNEI. CDR3 size: 16 residues. Trimming pared 2 bases from V and 4 bases from J, leaving 18 bases between. CDR3 loop: CASSEIRSLTPYEQYF. The DNA for the CDR3 is TGTGCCAGCAGTGAAATCAGGTCCCTTACACCTTACGAGCAGTACTTC. Full variable domain (remainder filled in from reference TRBV2 and TRBJ2-7): EPEVTQTPSHQVTQMGQEVILRCVPISNHLYFYWYRQILGQKVEFLVSFYNNEISEKSEIFDDQFSVERPDGSNFTLKIRSTKLEDSAMYFCASSEIRSLTPYEQYFGPGTRLTVT.

In its sample, this clone was seen many times. The rearrangement links TRBV6-2 or TRBV6-3 to TRBJ2-1, with TRBD2 identical over 11 bases. Germline V gene data show CDR1 as MNHEY and CDR2 as SVGEGT. The CDR3 is 17 residues long. Trimming cost V 0 bases and J 3 bases; bases outside gene matches: 4. CDR3 sequence: CASSYSATSGIYNEQFF. The CDR3 DNA is TGTGCCAGCAGTTACTCGGCGACTAGCGGGATCTACAATGAGCAGTTCTTC.

This chain uses TRBV3-1 (or the pseudogene TRBV3-2) with TRBJ1-5; D gene unclear. The CDR3 loop spans 15 amino acids. Germline V gene data show CDR1 as LGHDT and CDR2 as YNNKEL (reference sequence). Trimming removed 0 bases at V and 6 bases at J, with 12 bases between. CDR3 loop: CASSQDGLRSQPQHF. DNA for the CDR3: TGTGCCAGCAGCCAAGATGGCCTCCGGAGTCAGCCCCAGCATTTT.

The chain carries TRBV19 and TRBJ2-7; D is possibly TRBD1 (6 bases). Germline-derived CDR1 and CDR2 are LNHDA and SQIVND (reference sequence). Trimming removed 5 bases at V and 0 bases at J, with 17 bases between. This CDR3 is 16 amino acids long. The CDR3, as DNA: TGTGCCAGTAGTGACGGCCGGACAGCCCTCTCCTACGAGCAGTACTTC. Translating gives CASSDGRTALSYEQYF.

J is TRBJ1-6 and V is TRBV11-2; D is possibly TRBD1 (5 bases). CDR1 SGHAT and CDR2 FQNNGV come from the germline V gene. This CDR3 comprises 17 residues. V lost 5 bases and J 0 bases, leaving 14 bases between the germline ends. The CDR3 reads CASSPPGLSSYNSPLHF. As DNA, the CDR3 is TGTGCCAGCAGCCCCCCAGGGCTAAGCTCCTATAATTCACCCCTCCACTTT.